This is a list of T cell receptor beta chains from one sample in a study of shared clonotypes between healthy human individuals. TCRdb's table, derived via immunoSEQ multiplex PCR, lists solely in-frame clones and lacks some. This sample has about 1.5 million clones, with approximately 98% found just once. The specimen was naive CD4+ T cells sorted from blood. The receptors were sampled from a man younger than 45 in good health. The CDR3 runs from the conserved cysteine through the conserved F or W. Fields, in order: J gene, V gene, CDR3 protein.

J gene: TRBJ1-5; V gene: TRBV5-1; CDR3 protein: CASSPEGQQPQHF
J gene: TRBJ2-3; V gene: TRBV5-4; CDR3 protein: CASSLRRETNGDTQYF
J gene: TRBJ2-1; V gene: TRBV5-1; CDR3 protein: CASSLTSGSRNEQFF
J gene: TRBJ2-2; V gene: TRBV6-5; CDR3 protein: CASFTGETGELFF
J gene: TRBJ2-7; V gene: TRBV6-5; CDR3 protein: CASKTSSSSYEQYF
J gene: TRBJ1-5; V gene: TRBV6-5; CDR3 protein: CASSYDTSQPQHF
J gene: TRBJ2-5; V gene: TRBV5-1; CDR3 protein: CASSLAAEETQYF
J gene: TRBJ2-7; V gene: TRBV5-6; CDR3 protein: CASSLAIDTGGRYEQYF
J gene: TRBJ2-7; V gene: TRBV18; CDR3 protein: CASSPTPYRLHEQYF
J gene: TRBJ2-5; V gene: TRBV7-9; CDR3 protein: CASSAPRAGETQYF
J gene: TRBJ2-2; V gene: TRBV7-7; CDR3 protein: CASSPDGWDGELFF
J gene: TRBJ1-2; V gene: TRBV29-1; CDR3 protein: CSATLGQGVYGYTF
J gene: TRBJ2-7; V gene: TRBV4-2; CDR3 protein: CASSQDRQGFNEQYF
J gene: TRBJ2-2; V gene: TRBV5-5; CDR3 protein: CASSFRESNTGELFF
J gene: TRBJ2-7; V gene: TRBV6-5; CDR3 protein: CASSYSGQHKGEQYF
J gene: TRBJ1-1; V gene: TRBV9; CDR3 protein: CASSARAGPSLSREAFF
J gene: TRBJ2-1; V gene: TRBV10-3; CDR3 protein: CAISPGVSGSFNEQFF
J gene: TRBJ2-1; V gene: TRBV28; CDR3 protein: CASSPRVSYNEQFF
J gene: TRBJ2-7; V gene: TRBV5-4; CDR3 protein: CASSAGLSYEQYF
J gene: TRBJ2-1; V gene: TRBV14; CDR3 protein: CASSQVSEEQFF